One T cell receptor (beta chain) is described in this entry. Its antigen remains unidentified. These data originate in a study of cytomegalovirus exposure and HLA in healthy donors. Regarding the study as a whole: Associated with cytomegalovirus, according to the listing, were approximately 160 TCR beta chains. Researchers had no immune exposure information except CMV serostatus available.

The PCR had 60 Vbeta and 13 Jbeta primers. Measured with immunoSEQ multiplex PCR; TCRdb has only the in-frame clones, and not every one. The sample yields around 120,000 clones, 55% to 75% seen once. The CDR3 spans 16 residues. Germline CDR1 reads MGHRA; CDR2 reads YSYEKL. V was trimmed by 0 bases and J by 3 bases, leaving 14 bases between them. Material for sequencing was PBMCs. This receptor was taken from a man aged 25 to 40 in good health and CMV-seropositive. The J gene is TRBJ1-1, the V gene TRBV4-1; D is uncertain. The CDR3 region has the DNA TGCGCCAGCAGCCAAGATCTGGGAAGGAGGGACACTGAAGCTTTCTTT. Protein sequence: CASSQDLGRRDTEAFF.